This T cell receptor (beta chain) was recorded in a study of shared clonotypes between healthy human individuals. Whole-study context: For every donor, three CD4 naive, three CD4 memory, two CD8 naive and one CD8 memory plates were used.

Study-wide results and caveats: Clonotype sharing among donors was thought likely to change with sequencing depth.

On this clone: Its matching antigen is unknown.

Around 30,000 T cell genomes (roughly 190 ng DNA) went into each sorted-subset replicate. The protocol was immunoSEQ multiplex PCR, while the TCRdb copy is restricted to in-frame clones and leaves out a portion. This table has approximately 2,000,000 clones, over 85% appearing once. Germline CDR1 reads MDHEN; CDR2 reads SYDVKM. The CDR3 has 14 amino acids. Trimming shortened V by 6 bases and J by 2 bases, and 12 bases separated the two germline ends. Naive CD8 populations comprised CD45RO-negative cells positively selected for CCR7, excluding terminally differentiated effector memory CD45RA+ cells. The receptor's source is a man between 18 and 35 years old in good health. Some clones in this sample may be carry-over from other donors' samples. Sequenced sample: naive CD8+ T cells from PBMCs. The rearrangement uses TRBV28 and TRBJ2-3; unclear D gene. The CDR3 spells CASSPLAVTDTQYF. Here the CDR3 DNA reads TGTGCCAGCAGCCCCTTGGCAGTCACAGATACGCAGTATTTT.